The 27 T cell receptor beta chains below come from one sample, sequenced in a study of cytomegalovirus exposure and HLA in healthy donors. The PCR was carried out with 60 Vbeta primers and 13 Jbeta primers. The protocol was immunoSEQ multiplex PCR, while the TCRdb copy is restricted to in-frame clones and leaves out a portion. The sample yields fewer than 150,000 clones, less than 80% seen once. Sequencing used PBMCs. The origin of the receptors is a man aged 40-55 years in good health and CMV-seropositive.

The genes are TRBV6-5 and TRBJ1-4; D is ambiguous. The CDR3 extends over 16 amino acids. Trimming cost V 2 bases and J 2 bases, with 12 bases left between them. The V gene's germline CDR1 is MNHEY and CDR2 SVGAGI. The CDR3 DNA is TGTGCCAGCAGTTACCAACAGAGTGTCACTAATGAAAAACTGTTTTTT. Translating gives CASSYQQSVTNEKLFF.

The chain employs TRBV7-9 and TRBJ2-3; a possible D gene is TRBD1 (6 bases). This CDR3 contains 15 residues. V was trimmed by 5 bases and J by 5 bases, leaving 17 bases between them. Germline CDR1 reads SEHNR; CDR2 reads FQNEAQ (reference sequence). In nucleotides, the CDR3 is TGTGCCAGCAGCCCTTCTGGGGGCGCGGGAGATACGCAGTATTTT. Translating it yields CASSPSGGAGDTQYF. Together with reference TRBV7-9 and TRBJ2-3, the CDR3 gives the full variable domain: DTGVSQNPRHKITKRGQNVTFRCDPISEHNRLYWYRQTLGQGPEFLTYFQNEAQLEKSRLLSDRFSAERPKGSFSTLEIQRTEQGDSAMYLCASSPSGGAGDTQYFGPGTRLTVL.

V and J are TRBV19 and TRBJ1-2, with TRBD1 matching over 9 bases. V gave up 9 bases and J gave up 6 bases; unmatched junction bases: 14. Germline V CDR1 and CDR2: LNHDA, SQIVND (reference sequence). The CDR3 sequence is 15 residues long. This chain's CDR3 is CASSLQGASRDGYTF. CDR3 nucleotide sequence: TGTGCCAGCAGCCTACAGGGGGCTAGCCGGGATGGCTACACCTTC. Based on the CDR3 plus reference TRBV19 and TRBJ1-2, the full variable domain is DGGITQSPKYLFRKEGQNVTLSCEQNLNHDAMYWYRQDPGQGLRLIYYSQIVNDFQKGDIAEGYSVSREKKESFPLTVTSAQKNPTAFYLCASSLQGASRDGYTFGSGTRLTVV.

This sequence joins TRBV10-3 and TRBJ2-7, with 10 positions matching TRBD2. V was clipped by 4 bases and J by 6 bases; unmatched bases: 6. This CDR3 has 14 amino acids. The germline V gene encodes CDR1 ENHRY and CDR2 SYGVKD. For the CDR3, the DNA is TGTGCCATCAGTGTGGCTAGCGGGGGTCTCGAGCAGTACTTC. This encodes CAISVASGGLEQYF.

This CDR3 is CASSESQGAGQPQHF. The CDR3 DNA is TGTGCCAGCAGTGAGTCGCAAGGGGCTGGTCAGCCCCAGCATTTT. The chain uses TRBV6-1 and TRBJ1-5; D possibly corresponds to TRBD1 (5 bases). V lost 3 bases, J lost 6 bases, and 15 bases lay in between. CDR1 MNHNS and CDR2 SASEGT come from the germline V gene. CDR3 size: 15 residues.

This chain links TRBV5-1 with TRBJ1-2, with D uncertain. The V and J ends lost 9 bases and 3 bases respectively, with 12 bases between them. Germline V gene lookup returns CDR1 SGHRS and CDR2 YFSETQ. CDR3 size: 12 residues. CDR3 sequence: CATSEGDYGYTF. Here the CDR3 DNA reads TGCGCCACTTCAGAGGGAGACTATGGCTACACCTTC.

V gene TRBV5-1 combines with J gene TRBJ2-4; TRBD2 agrees at 12 bases. Trimming took 4 bases from V and 5 from J; bases not matched to a gene: 4. The CDR3 is 15 amino acids. Looked up from germline, CDR1 is SGHRS and CDR2 is YFSETQ. The CDR3 loop is CASSPSGRAENIQYF. In DNA, the CDR3 is TGCGCCAGCAGCCCTAGCGGGAGGGCCGAAAACATTCAGTACTTC.

This rearrangement joins TRBV30 to TRBJ1-2; a possible D gene is TRBD1 (6 bases). Trimming shortened V by 4 bases and J by 7 bases, and 13 bases separated the two germline ends. This CDR3 contains 12 residues. Germline values: CDR1 GTSNPN, CDR2 SVGIG (reference sequence). DNA for the CDR3: TGTGCCTGGATCCGAGGGGGTTTTGGCTACACCTTC. Translated, it gives CAWIRGGFGYTF.

J is TRBJ1-1 and V is TRBV5-1, with 8 bases fitting TRBD1. V was clipped by 1 base and J by 4 bases; unmatched bases: 6. CDR1 is SGHRS, CDR2 YFSETQ, per germline. This CDR3 is 15 amino acids long. DNA of the CDR3: TGCGCCAGCAGCTTGCACGGACAGGGTACCACTGAAGCTTTCTTT. Translated, it gives CASSLHGQGTTEAFF.

This clone appeared a few times. One junction end does not reproduce the germline sequence, and a read error may be involved. DNA for the CDR3: TGTTCCAGCAGCTCCCCAAGGAGGGCAGGGTCGGCAGATACGCAGTATTTT. It yields the protein CSSSSPRRAGSADTQYF. The chain carries TRBV7-9 and TRBJ2-3; a weak D match, TRBD2 (6 bases). This CDR3 spans 17 amino acids. Germline values: CDR1 SEHNR, CDR2 FQNEAQ (reference sequence).

The chain has TRBV27 and TRBJ2-2; 9 nucleotides match TRBD1. CDR3 length: 16 residues. Germline assignment: CDR1 MNHEY and CDR2 SMNVEV (reference sequence). With 1 base clipped from V and 4 bases from J, the junction kept 4 bases outside the gene matches. The CDR3 DNA reads as TGTGCCAGCAGTTTATGGGGACAGGGAAGCACCGGGGAGCTGTTTTTT. It encodes CASSLWGQGSTGELFF.

The chain links TRBV7-7 to TRBJ2-5; 9 bases agree with TRBD2. This CDR3 region has 15 residues. After removal of 1 base from V and 2 bases from J, the junction contained 2 bases not matched to a gene. Germline V gene sequence: CDR1 SSHAT, CDR2 FNYEAQ (reference sequence). CDR3 loop: CASSLVGLAQETQYF. As DNA, the CDR3 is TGTGCCAGCAGCTTAGTGGGACTAGCTCAAGAGACCCAGTACTTC.

The CDR3 DNA reads TGTGCCAGTAGTGTCGGGACTAGAGGGACCCAGTACTTC. As protein: CASSVGTRGTQYF. The J gene is TRBJ2-5, the V gene TRBV19, with 8 bases matching TRBD2. V shed 5 bases, J shed 7 bases, and the junction held 6 bases outside the gene matches. The length of the CDR3 is 13 residues. Germline CDR1 is LNHDA and CDR2 is SQIVND (reference sequence).

The sample holds a few counts of this clone. The V and J genes are TRBV5-1 and TRBJ2-2; D possibly corresponds to TRBD2 (6 bases). In germline, CDR1 is SGHRS, CDR2 YFSETQ. The V and J ends lost 4 bases and 6 bases respectively, with 22 bases between them. CDR3 length equals 17 residues. CDR3 loop: CASSPDPFVGGAGELFF. CDR3 nucleotide sequence: TGCGCCAGCAGCCCGGATCCGTTCGTTGGAGGGGCCGGGGAGCTGTTTTTT.

Comments on this clone: The same CDR3 arises from other DNA sequences in this sample as well. The chain joins TRBV6-5 to TRBJ1-1, with a weak D call TRBD1 (5 bases). The CDR3 length is 12 residues. Germline loops: CDR1 MNHEY, CDR2 SVGAGI. The ends were cut back, 5 bases at V and 4 bases at J, with 8 bases in the middle. DNA of the CDR3: TGTGCCAGCAGTCGGGGGGGCACTGAAGCTTTCTTT. Encoded protein: CASSRGGTEAFF.

The chain combines TRBV14 with TRBJ2-7; weak D call: TRBD2 (6 bases). CDR1 is SGHDN, CDR2 FVKESK, per germline. The V gene lost 4 bases and the J gene lost 4 bases, with 14 bases spanning the gap. The CDR3 runs to 14 residues. The CDR3, as DNA: TGTGCCAGCAGCCCTAGACCCGGGAGATACGAGCAGTACTTC. Its translation: CASSPRPGRYEQYF.

About this clone: A read error may account for a junction end that differs from germline. The genes are TRBV7-9 and TRBJ2-1; D perhaps matches TRBD2 (6 bases). This CDR3 region has 15 residues. Germline V gene sequence: CDR1 SEHNR, CDR2 FQNEAQ (reference sequence). The CDR3 DNA follows: TGTTCCAGCAGCTTGTTTCGGGAGTGGGGGTTGGAGCAGTTCTTC. It specifies CSSSLFREWGLEQFF.

This chain uses TRBV2 with TRBJ1-2; D unclear. The CDR3 contains 14 residues. Germline loops: CDR1 SNHLY, CDR2 FYNNEI. Trimming removed 1 base at V and 6 bases at J, with 12 bases between. The CDR3 DNA follows: TGTGCCAGCAGTGAAGTTGGAGAGTGGAATGGCTACACCTTC. Encoded protein: CASSEVGEWNGYTF.

The chain carries TRBV7-9 and TRBJ1-1, with D maybe TRBD1 (6 bases). Germline V gene data show CDR1 as SEHNR and CDR2 as FQNEAQ (reference sequence). The CDR3 has 13 residues. V was clipped by 5 bases and J by 11 bases, with 18 bases between them. This chain's CDR3 is CASSPLQGWNAFF. The CDR3 nucleotides are TGTGCCAGCAGCCCCCTTCAGGGGTGGAATGCTTTCTTT.

The chain links TRBV5-1 to TRBJ1-1, with D possibly being TRBD1 (5 bases). The CDR3 sequence is 14 residues long. V dropped 4 bases and J dropped 2 bases, with 12 bases sitting between them. Germline CDR1 is SGHRS and CDR2 is YFSETQ. CDR3 sequence reads: CASSPTTGNTEAFF. The CDR3, as DNA: TGCGCCAGCAGCCCTACAACAGGTAACACTGAAGCTTTCTTT.

The chain recombines TRBV7-2 with TRBJ2-3, with TRBD2 matching 14 bases. The J segment lost 0 bases and the V segment lost 5 bases, leaving 10 bases of the junction unmatched. From germline, CDR1 is SGHTA and CDR2 FQGNSA. CDR3 size: 19 residues. CDR3: CASSPSGTSGSYSTDTQYF. For the CDR3, the DNA is TGTGCCAGCAGCCCCAGCGGGACTAGCGGGAGTTACAGCACAGATACGCAGTATTTT.

The CDR3 nucleotides are TGTGCCAGCAGCTTTGTGGGAGAGGTCTCCTACGAGCAGTACTTC. Amino acid sequence: CASSFVGEVSYEQYF. The genes are TRBV7-8 and TRBJ2-7; possible D gene TRBD2, 5 bases. This CDR3 has 15 residues. V lost 3 bases and J 0 bases, leaving 12 bases between the germline ends. Per the germline V gene, CDR1 is SGHVS and CDR2 is FQNEAQ.

The table lists this clone with a few counts. This chain joins TRBV9 and TRBJ2-2, with D possibly matching TRBD2 (5 bases). From germline, CDR1 is SGDLS and CDR2 YYNGEE. The CDR3 extends over 12 amino acids. V lost 4 bases, J lost 6 bases, and 7 bases lay in between. CDR3 region: CASSRGPGELFF. The CDR3 DNA is TGTGCCAGCAGCCGGGGTCCCGGGGAGCTGTTTTTT.

This rearrangement joins TRBV7-9 to TRBJ2-1; TRBD1 matches 7 bases. The CDR3 sequence is 14 residues long. The junction had 6 bases not matched to a gene; V was cut back by 2 bases and J by 8 bases. Germline CDR1 and CDR2: SEHNR and FQNEAQ (reference sequence). Here the CDR3 reads CASSLMDTGDEQFF. The CDR3 DNA reads TGTGCCAGCAGCTTAATGGACACAGGGGATGAGCAGTTCTTC.

This clone came up a few times. CDR3 sequence (DNA): TGTGCCACCAGCGGCGGCGCGGGAGACGAGCAGTACTTC. Protein sequence: CATSGGAGDEQYF. The rearrangement uses TRBV15 and TRBJ2-7; 7 nucleotides line up with TRBD2. This CDR3 spans 13 amino acids. Germline V gene sequence: CDR1 LNHNV, CDR2 YYDKDF (reference sequence). After removal of 5 bases from V and 5 bases from J, the junction contained 6 bases not matched to a gene.

This chain links TRBV20-1 with TRBJ2-7, with TRBD2 matching 7 bases. The CDR3 is made up of 11 amino acids. V shed 6 bases, J shed 4 bases, and the junction held 3 bases outside the gene matches. CDR1 is DFQATT, CDR2 SNEGSKA, per germline (reference sequence). CDR3 bases: TGCAGTGCCTACGGGGGGTACGAGCAGTACTTC. Protein product: CSAYGGYEQYF.

Here the CDR3 reads CASSLRSPGWNTEAFF. For the CDR3, the DNA is TGTGCCAGCAGCTTGCGGAGTCCGGGTTGGAACACTGAAGCTTTCTTT. The V gene is TRBV11-2, the J gene TRBJ1-1; D is ambiguous. CDR1 and CDR2 (germline): SGHAT, FQNNGV. This CDR3 comprises 16 residues. The germline V and J ends were trimmed by 3 bases and 1 base, with 15 bases remaining between them. Supplemented by reference TRBV11-2 and TRBJ1-1, the full variable domain reads EAGVAQSPRYKIIEKRQSVAFWCNPISGHATLYWYQQILGQGPKLLIQFQNNGVVDDSQLPKDRFSAERLKGVDSTLKIQPAKLEDSAVYLCASSLRSPGWNTEAFFGQGTRLTVV.